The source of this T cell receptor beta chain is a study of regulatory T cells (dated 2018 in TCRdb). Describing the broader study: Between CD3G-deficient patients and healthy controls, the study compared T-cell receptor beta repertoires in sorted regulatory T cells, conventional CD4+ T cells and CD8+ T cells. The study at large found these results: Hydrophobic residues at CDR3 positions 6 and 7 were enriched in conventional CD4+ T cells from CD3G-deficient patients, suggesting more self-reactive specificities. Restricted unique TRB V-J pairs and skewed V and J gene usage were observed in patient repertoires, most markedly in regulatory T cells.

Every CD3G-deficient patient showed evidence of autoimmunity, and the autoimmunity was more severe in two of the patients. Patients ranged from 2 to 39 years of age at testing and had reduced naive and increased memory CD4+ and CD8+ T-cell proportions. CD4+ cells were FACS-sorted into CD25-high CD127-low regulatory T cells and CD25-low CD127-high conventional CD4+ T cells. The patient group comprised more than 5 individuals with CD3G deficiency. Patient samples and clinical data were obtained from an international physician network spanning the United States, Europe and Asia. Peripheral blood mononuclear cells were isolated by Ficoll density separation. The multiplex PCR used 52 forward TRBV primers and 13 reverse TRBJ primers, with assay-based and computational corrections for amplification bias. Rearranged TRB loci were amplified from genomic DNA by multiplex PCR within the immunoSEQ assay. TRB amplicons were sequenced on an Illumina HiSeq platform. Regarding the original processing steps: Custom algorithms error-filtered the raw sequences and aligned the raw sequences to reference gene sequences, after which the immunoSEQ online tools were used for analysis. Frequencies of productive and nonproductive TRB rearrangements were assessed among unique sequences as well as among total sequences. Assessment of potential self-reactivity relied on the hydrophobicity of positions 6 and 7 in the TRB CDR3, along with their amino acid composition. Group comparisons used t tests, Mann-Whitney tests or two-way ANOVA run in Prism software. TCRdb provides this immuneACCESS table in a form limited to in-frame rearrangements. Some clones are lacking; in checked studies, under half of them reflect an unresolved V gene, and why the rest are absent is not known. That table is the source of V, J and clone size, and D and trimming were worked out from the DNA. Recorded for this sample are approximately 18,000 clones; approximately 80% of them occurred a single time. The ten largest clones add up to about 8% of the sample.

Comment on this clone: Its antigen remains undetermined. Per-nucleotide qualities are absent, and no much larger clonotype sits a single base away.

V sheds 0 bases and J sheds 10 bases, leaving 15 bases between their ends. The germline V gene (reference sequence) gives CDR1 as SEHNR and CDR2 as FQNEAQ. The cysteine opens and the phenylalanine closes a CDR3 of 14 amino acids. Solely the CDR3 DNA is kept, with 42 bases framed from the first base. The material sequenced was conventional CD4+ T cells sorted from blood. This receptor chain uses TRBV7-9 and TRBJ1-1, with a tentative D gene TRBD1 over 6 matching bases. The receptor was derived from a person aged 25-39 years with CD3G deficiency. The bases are TGTGCCAGCAGCTTAGCGGGGGACAAGGCAAGAGCTTTCTTT. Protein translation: CASSLAGDKARAFF.